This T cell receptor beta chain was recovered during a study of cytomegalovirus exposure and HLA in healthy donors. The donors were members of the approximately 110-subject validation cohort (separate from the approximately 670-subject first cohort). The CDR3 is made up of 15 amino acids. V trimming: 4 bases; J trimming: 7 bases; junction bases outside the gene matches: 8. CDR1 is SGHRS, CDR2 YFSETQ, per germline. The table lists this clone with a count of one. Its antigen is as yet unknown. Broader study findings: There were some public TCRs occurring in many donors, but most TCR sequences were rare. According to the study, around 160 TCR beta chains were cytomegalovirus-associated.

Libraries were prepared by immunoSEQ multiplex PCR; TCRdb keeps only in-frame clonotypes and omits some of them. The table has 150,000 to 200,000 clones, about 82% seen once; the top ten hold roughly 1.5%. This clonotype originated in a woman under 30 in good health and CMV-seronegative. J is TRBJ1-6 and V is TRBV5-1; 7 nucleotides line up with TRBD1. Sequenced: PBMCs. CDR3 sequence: CASSTGPGQNSPLHF. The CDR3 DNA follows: TGCGCCAGCAGCACAGGACCGGGACAGAATTCACCCCTCCACTTT.